Shown below are 23 T cell receptor beta chains from a single sample sequenced in a study of cytomegalovirus exposure and HLA in healthy donors. Sequenced by immunoSEQ multiplex PCR; TCRdb stores in-frame clones only, minus some. The sample includes around 250,000 clones, roughly 91% of them seen just once. Sequencing input: PBMCs. All receptors derive from a woman in her twenties or thirties in good health and CMV-seronegative.

The V gene is TRBV5-4, the J gene TRBJ2-7, with D perhaps TRBD2 (5 bases). V shed 4 bases and J shed 3 bases, with 26 bases lying between them. CDR1 is SGHNT, CDR2 YYREEE, per germline (reference sequence). This CDR3 region has 18 residues. This chain's CDR3 is CASSHNRRDHLGNYEQYF. DNA of the CDR3: TGTGCCAGCAGCCACAACCGTCGCGATCACCTCGGGAACTACGAGCAGTACTTC. The whole variable domain, remainder taken from reference TRBV5-4 and TRBJ2-7, is ETGVTQSPTHLIKTRGQQVTLRCSSQSGHNTVSWYQQALGQGPQFIFQYYREEENGRGNFPPRFSGLQFPNYSSELNVNALELDDSALYLCASSHNRRDHLGNYEQYFGPGTRLTVT.

The CDR3 here is CASSKSPDTQYF. The CDR3 DNA reads TGTGCCAGCAGCAAATCCCCAGATACGCAGTATTTT. The V and J genes are TRBV7-3 and TRBJ2-3; no reliable D call. The germline V and J ends were trimmed by 5 bases and 4 bases, with 7 bases remaining between them. Looked up from germline, CDR1 is SGHTA and CDR2 is FQGTGA. This CDR3 spans 12 amino acids.

This clone was picked up a small number of times. This sequence joins TRBV5-1 and TRBJ1-2, with 7 bases aligning to TRBD1. This CDR3 comprises 13 residues. V was pared by 4 bases and J by 4 bases, with 4 bases of the junction left unmatched. CDR1 is SGHRS and CDR2 is YFSETQ in the germline V gene. DNA of the CDR3: TGCGCCAGCAGCCCCCGGGACAGCTATGGCTACACCTTC. Translating gives CASSPRDSYGYTF.

This chain links TRBV10-1 with TRBJ2-3; 9 bases are shared with TRBD2. V lost 3 bases and J lost 2; bases outside the gene matches: 3. Germline V gene lookup returns CDR1 WNHNN and CDR2 SYGVQD (reference sequence). The CDR3 consists of 15 residues. CDR3 nucleotide sequence: TGCGCCAGCAGTGAAATAGCGGGAGTCACAGATACGCAGTATTTT. It encodes CASSEIAGVTDTQYF.

The chain recombines TRBV18 with TRBJ2-7; perhaps D is TRBD1 or TRBD2 (5 bases each). The germline gives CDR1 KGHSH, CDR2 LQKENI. The CDR3 length is 14 residues. V lost 2 bases and J lost 6, with 14 bases in between. For the CDR3, the DNA is TGTGCCAGCTCACCAATGAGGGGTGGTGGCGAGCAGTACTTC. Its translation is CASSPMRGGGEQYF.

Only one count was recorded for this clone. The CDR3 DNA follows: TGTGCCAGCAGTTACAGGGGTAACGAGCAGTACTTC. Residues: CASSYRGNEQYF. The rearrangement links TRBV28 to TRBJ2-7, with 7 bases fitting TRBD1. The germline V gene has CDR1 MDHEN and CDR2 SYDVKM. V was clipped by 4 bases and J by 5 bases; unmatched bases: 2. This CDR3 region has 12 residues.

This chain connects TRBV4-3 to TRBJ2-2; D remains unclear. The CDR3 runs 16 residues. Germline V lookup: CDR1 LGHNA, CDR2 YSLEER. V was pared by 0 bases and J by 6 bases, with 14 bases between. The CDR3 nucleotides read TGCGCCAGCAGCCAAGATTATGGCCTTAAGGCCGGGGAGCTGTTTTTT. Protein: CASSQDYGLKAGELFF.

The chain links TRBV18 to TRBJ2-5; tentative D call: TRBD1 (5 bases). The CDR3 contains 13 residues. CDR1 KGHSH and CDR2 LQKENI come from the germline V gene. Trimming removed 0 bases at V and 4 bases at J, with 6 bases between. DNA of the CDR3: TGTGCCAGCTCACCACCGACAGCAGAGACCCAGTACTTC. Its translation is CASSPPTAETQYF.

The chain couples TRBV6-4 to TRBJ2-5; no clear D gene. This CDR3 has 18 amino acids. CDR1 and CDR2 (germline): MRHNA, SNTAGT. Trimming pared 3 bases from V and 1 base from J, leaving 21 bases between. This CDR3 reads CASSEVVLETPLQETQYF. In DNA form, the CDR3 reads TGTGCCAGCAGTGAGGTGGTACTCGAAACCCCTCTCCAAGAGACCCAGTACTTC.

In this sample, this clone turned up once. This sequence joins TRBV20-1 and TRBJ2-1; D perhaps matches TRBD1 (5 bases). With 5 bases removed from V and 6 bases from J, the gap between germline ends came to 8 bases. In germline, CDR1 is DFQATT, CDR2 SNEGSKA (reference sequence). This CDR3 comprises 11 residues. The CDR3, as DNA: TGCAGTGCTGTAGGGGTCAATGAGCAGTTCTTC. It encodes CSAVGVNEQFF.

The V and J genes are TRBV28 and TRBJ1-5; unclear D gene. With 2 bases removed from V and 7 bases from J, the gap between germline ends came to 6 bases. CDR3 length: 12 residues. Germline V CDR1 and CDR2: MDHEN, SYDVKM. The CDR3 reads CASSLVPQPQHF. The CDR3 coding sequence is TGTGCCAGCAGTTTAGTGCCCCAGCCCCAGCATTTT.

This clone was found once. V is TRBV28 and J is TRBJ2-7, with D uncertain. The CDR3 is made up of 12 amino acids. V shed 8 bases and J shed 0 bases, with 8 bases lying between them. The germline gives CDR1 MDHEN, CDR2 SYDVKM. The CDR3 nucleotides are TGTGCCAGCGGTTGGGGCTCCTACGAGCAGTACTTC. Residues: CASGWGSYEQYF.

V is TRBV5-8 and J is TRBJ2-2; 11 bases map to TRBD1. The V and J ends lost 3 bases and 4 bases, in that order; junction bases with no gene match: 2. Per germline, CDR1 SGHTS and CDR2 YDEGEE. CDR3 size: 15 residues. CDR3 DNA: TGTGCCAGCAGCTGGACAGGGGGCCGCACCGGGGAGCTGTTTTTT. It encodes CASSWTGGRTGELFF.

V and J are TRBV19 and TRBJ2-3; tentative D call: TRBD2 (5 bases). This CDR3 contains 13 residues. Trimming stripped 2 bases from V and 5 bases from J, with 8 bases between. Per germline, CDR1 LNHDA and CDR2 SQIVND (reference sequence). CDR3 bases: TGTGCCAGTAGTATATTAGCGCAAGATACGCAGTATTTT. Encoded protein: CASSILAQDTQYF.

The genes are TRBV6-6 and TRBJ2-5, with TRBD2 as a possible D gene (6 bases). Germline CDR1 MNHNY, CDR2 SVGAGI (reference sequence). CDR3 length equals 14 residues. Deletions cut 3 bases from V and 4 bases from J, with 12 bases between. CDR3 residues: CASSYREYRETQYF. DNA for the CDR3: TGTGCCAGCAGTTATCGGGAGTATCGAGAGACCCAGTACTTC.

This sequence joins TRBV7-3 and TRBJ2-1, with a possible D match to TRBD2 (5 bases). The CDR3 length is 15 residues. The germline V gene has CDR1 SGHTA and CDR2 FQGTGA. V was cut by 1 base and J by 2 bases, with 9 bases left in between. The CDR3 loop is CASSLRPGTYNEQFF. The CDR3 nucleotides read TGTGCCAGCAGCTTAAGGCCCGGGACCTACAATGAGCAGTTCTTC.

The rearrangement joins TRBV19 to TRBJ2-7; D is tentatively TRBD1 or TRBD2 (5 bases each). The CDR3 has 14 amino acids. Germline values: CDR1 LNHDA, CDR2 SQIVND (reference sequence). V was cut by 3 bases and J by 2 bases, with 11 bases left in between. The DNA of the CDR3 is TGTGCCAGTAGTATTACTGAGGGGACCTACGAGCAGTACTTC. Its translation: CASSITEGTYEQYF.

CDR3 protein: CASSEPSLAGSLYEQYF. The CDR3 DNA reads TGTGCCAGCAGTGAACCCAGCCTAGCGGGATCTCTCTACGAGCAGTACTTC. This chain joins TRBV6-1 and TRBJ2-7; 9 bases agree with TRBD2. V dropped 2 bases and J dropped 3; count of bases not matched to a gene: 11. Germline assignment: CDR1 MNHNS and CDR2 SASEGT. The CDR3 has 17 residues.

V is TRBV27 and J is TRBJ2-5; D is unclear. The CDR3 covers 12 residues. CDR1 MNHEY and CDR2 SMNVEV come from the germline V gene (reference sequence). The V end lost 2 bases, the J end lost 9 bases, and 10 bases lay between the germline ends. The CDR3 protein is CASSLMAGPQYF. In nucleotides, the CDR3 is TGTGCCAGCAGTTTAATGGCCGGACCCCAGTACTTC.

The chain combines TRBV30 with TRBJ2-2, with D unclear. The CDR3 loop spans 12 amino acids. The germline V gene has CDR1 GTSNPN and CDR2 SVGIG (reference sequence). V lost 3 bases to trimming and J lost 2 bases, with 4 bases between them. CDR3 DNA sequence: TGTGCCTGGAGGCGAAACACCGGGGAGCTGTTTTTT. It is translated as CAWRRNTGELFF. Together with reference TRBV30 and TRBJ2-2, the CDR3 gives the full variable domain: SQTIHQWPATLVQPVGSPLSLECTVEGTSNPNLYWYRQAAGRGLQLLFYSVGIGQISSEVPQNLSASRPQDRQFILSSKKLLLSDSGFYLCAWRRNTGELFFGEGSRLTVL.

This clone was counted only a few times. The gene calls are TRBV7-8 and TRBJ2-4; D perhaps matches TRBD1 (5 bases). The CDR3 runs to 15 residues. Germline V gene lookup returns CDR1 SGHVS and CDR2 FQNEAQ. Trimming cost V 2 bases and J 0 bases, with 8 bases left between them. The CDR3 sequence is CASSLQGLAKNIQYF. CDR3 DNA sequence: TGTGCCAGCAGCTTACAGGGATTAGCCAAAAACATTCAGTACTTC.

The rearrangement joins TRBV4-1 to TRBJ2-2, with TRBD1 matching 8 bases. Per germline, CDR1 MGHRA and CDR2 YSYEKL. Trimming cost V 4 bases and J 7 bases; bases outside gene matches: 5. The CDR3 is 14 amino acids. Here the CDR3 DNA reads TGCGCCAGCAGCCTTACAGGGGGAAACGGGGAGCTGTTTTTT. This codes for CASSLTGGNGELFF.

V and J are TRBV19 and TRBJ2-1; no clear D. Germline assignment: CDR1 LNHDA and CDR2 SQIVND (reference sequence). With 7 bases removed from V and 3 bases from J, the gap between germline ends came to 10 bases. This CDR3 comprises 13 residues. The DNA for the CDR3 is TGTGCCAGTAAACCCCGTGACTACAATGAGCAGTTCTTC. Protein sequence: CASKPRDYNEQFF.